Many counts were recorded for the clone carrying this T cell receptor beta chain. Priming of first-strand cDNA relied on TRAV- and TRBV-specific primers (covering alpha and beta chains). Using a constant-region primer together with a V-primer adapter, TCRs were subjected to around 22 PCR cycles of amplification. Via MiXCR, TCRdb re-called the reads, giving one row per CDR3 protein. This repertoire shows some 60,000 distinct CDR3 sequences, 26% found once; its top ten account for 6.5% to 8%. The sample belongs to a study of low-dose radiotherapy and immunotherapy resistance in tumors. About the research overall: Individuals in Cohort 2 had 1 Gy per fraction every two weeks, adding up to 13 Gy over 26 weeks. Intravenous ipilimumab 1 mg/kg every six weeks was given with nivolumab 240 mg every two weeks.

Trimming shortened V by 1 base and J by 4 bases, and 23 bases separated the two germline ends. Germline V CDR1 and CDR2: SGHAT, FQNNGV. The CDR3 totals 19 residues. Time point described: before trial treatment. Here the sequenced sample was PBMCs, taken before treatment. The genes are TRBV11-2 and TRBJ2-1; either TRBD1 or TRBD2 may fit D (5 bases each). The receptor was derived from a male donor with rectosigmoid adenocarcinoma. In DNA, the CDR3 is TGTGCCAGCAGCTTAGTACTCCCAGGGAGCCCCCTCCAATACAATGAGCAGTTCTTC. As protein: CASSLVLPGSPLQYNEQFF.